This T cell receptor beta chain comes out of a study of T cells in Graves' hyperthyroidism and ophthalmopathy. Study results and caveats: A model of 13 V-J features distinguished ophthalmopathy from stable hyperthyroidism. The model foresaw ophthalmopathy a median roughly 6.6 months prior to onset. Among thyroid clonotypes expanded above 0.001, most also appeared in blood.

Points on this clonotype: Antigen: not known.

RNA transcripts provided the source from which TCR beta CDR3 regions were amplified. In the first-round RT-PCR of the TCR CDR3, the HTBI primer set was used. Via MiXCR, TCRdb re-called the multiplex PCR reads, giving one row per CDR3 protein. This sample has around 620,000 distinct CDR3 sequences, with just over 45% found just once. This TCR derives from an adult woman with Graves' disease, either hyperthyroidism or ophthalmopathy (not recorded which). Sequenced input: peripheral blood or thyroid tissue (not recorded which).

CDR3 sequence (DNA): TGTGCCAGTAGTATTTCAGGGTTCGAGACCCAGTACTTC. It translates to CASSISGFETQYF. This chain uses TRBV19 with TRBJ2-5; tentatively, D is TRBD1 (5 bases). The CDR3 runs to 13 residues. Germline assignment: CDR1 LNHDA and CDR2 SQIVND (reference sequence). V lost 3 bases to trimming and J lost 5 bases, with 10 bases between them.